This T cell receptor beta chain was recorded in a study of blood T cell repertoires in COVID-19 (dated by TCRdb to the early 2020s). Background on the whole study: Collaborator samples came from the United States, Italy and Spain and covered acute and convalescent phases of COVID-19. Sample metadata almost always included a de-identified subject ID, COVID-19 status, age in years and sex. Where HLA class I and class II types were available, the types were taken from metadata supplied by the sample provider, not from assay-based typing. The repertoires were made available in a free public database intended to serve as a resource for research on the immune response to SARS-CoV-2. The dataset comprised deeply sampled blood TCRbeta repertoires from subjects exposed to, actively infected with, or recovered from COVID-19. The material from the prospective study consisted of cDNA or gDNA derived from T cells, B-cell-depleted T cells, or PBMCs. The samples were drawn from the first 160 participants of the ongoing ImmuneRACE study and from some 1,300 subjects provided by 6 global collaborators.

TCRbeta CDR3 regions were amplified from genomic DNA using the immunoSEQ Assay, a bias-controlled multiplex PCR. Per the original workflow: The number of nucleated cells in each sample was estimated by amplification of reference gene primers within the assay. To quantify the absolute abundance of each unique TCRbeta CDR3 rearrangement, sequence reads were collapsed and filtered. For each sample, productive Simpson clonality was calculated as the square root of Simpson's diversity index across productive rearrangements. TCRdb took over this immuneACCESS table, retaining in-frame rearrangements with V and J assigned. Such tables are incomplete; in checked studies, under half of the missing clones stem from an unresolved V gene, and the remainder is unexplained. Clone size and the V and J calls come from that table; the DNA yielded D and trimming. The sample contains some 150,000 clones, 86% of them found a single time. In total, the top ten clones hold approximately 3.5% of the sample.

Details on this clone: The target of this receptor is not known. Base quality data are lacking; no much larger clone is found one base away.

In the germline V gene, CDR1 corresponds to SGHTA and CDR2 to FQGNSA. From V the trimming removes 6 bases and from J it removes 6 bases, while the gene matches leave 8 bases of the junction unaccounted for. CDR3 length: 13 amino acids, cysteine to phenylalanine. Only the CDR3 region is kept as DNA, spanning 39 bases read in frame from base 1. Whole blood was collected in K2EDTA tubes by collaborating institutions according to the institutions' own protocols. For TCRbeta analysis, collaborators shipped samples in one of three forms: frozen whole blood, isolated PBMCs, or DNA extracted from either of those sample types. What the authors observed across the whole study: Clinical and demographic metadata were provided uncurated, with the amount varying by source and participant.

Sequences were obtained from peripheral blood. The receptor's source is a man aged 65-85 years with acute or convalescent COVID-19. The chain is made from TRBV7-2 and TRBJ2-7, with 7 middle bases fitting TRBD1. This receptor carries the CDR3 CASSSATGAEQYF. The sequenced DNA is TGTGCCAGCAGTTCAGCAACAGGGGCCGAGCAGTACTTC.